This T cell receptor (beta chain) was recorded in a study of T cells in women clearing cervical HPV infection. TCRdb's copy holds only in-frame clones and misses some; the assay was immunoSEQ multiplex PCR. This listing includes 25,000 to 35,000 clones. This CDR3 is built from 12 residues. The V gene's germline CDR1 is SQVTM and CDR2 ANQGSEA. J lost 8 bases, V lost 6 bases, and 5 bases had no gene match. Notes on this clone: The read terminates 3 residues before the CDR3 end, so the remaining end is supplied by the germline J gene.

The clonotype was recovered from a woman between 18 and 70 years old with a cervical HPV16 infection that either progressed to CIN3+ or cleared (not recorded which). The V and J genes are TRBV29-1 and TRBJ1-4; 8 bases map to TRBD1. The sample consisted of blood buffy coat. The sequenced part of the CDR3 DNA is TGCAGCGTCGCAGGGGGCCGGGAAAAA. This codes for CSVAGGREK. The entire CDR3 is CSVAGGREKLFF.